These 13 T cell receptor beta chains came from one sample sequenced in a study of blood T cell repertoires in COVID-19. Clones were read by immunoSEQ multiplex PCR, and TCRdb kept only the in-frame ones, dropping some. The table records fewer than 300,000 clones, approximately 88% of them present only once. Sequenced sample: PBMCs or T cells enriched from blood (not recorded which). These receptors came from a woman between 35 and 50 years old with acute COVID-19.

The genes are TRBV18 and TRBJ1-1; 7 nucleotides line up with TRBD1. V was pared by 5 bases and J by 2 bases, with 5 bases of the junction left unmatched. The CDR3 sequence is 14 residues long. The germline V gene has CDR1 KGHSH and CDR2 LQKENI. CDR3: CASSSQGGNTEAFF. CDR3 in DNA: TGTGCCAGCTCATCGCAGGGGGGAAACACTGAAGCTTTCTTT.

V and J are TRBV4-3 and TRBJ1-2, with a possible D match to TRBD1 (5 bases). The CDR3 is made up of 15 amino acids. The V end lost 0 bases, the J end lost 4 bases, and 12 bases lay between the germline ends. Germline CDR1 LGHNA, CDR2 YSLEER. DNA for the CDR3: TGCGCCAGCAGCCAAGATTTGGGTCAGGGCTATGGCTACACCTTC. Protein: CASSQDLGQGYGYTF.

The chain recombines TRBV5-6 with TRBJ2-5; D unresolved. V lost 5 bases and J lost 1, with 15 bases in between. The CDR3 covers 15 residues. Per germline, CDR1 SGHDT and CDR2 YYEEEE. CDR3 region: CASSLPGTRQETQYF. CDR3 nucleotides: TGTGCCAGCAGTCTTCCAGGCACGCGCCAAGAGACCCAGTACTTC.

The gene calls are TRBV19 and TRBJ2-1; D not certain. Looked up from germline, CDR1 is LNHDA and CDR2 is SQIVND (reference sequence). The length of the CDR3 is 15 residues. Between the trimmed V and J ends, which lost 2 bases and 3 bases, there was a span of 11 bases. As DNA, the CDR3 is TGTGCCAGTAGTATACCCTCCGGGTTCTACAATGAGCAGTTCTTC. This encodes CASSIPSGFYNEQFF.

CDR3: CAISESRTGGSETQYF. CDR3 sequence (DNA): TGTGCCATCAGTGAGTCTAGGACAGGGGGCTCTGAGACCCAGTACTTC. The chain uses TRBV10-3 and TRBJ2-5; 11 bases fit TRBD1. The CDR3 loop spans 16 amino acids. The V and J ends lost 0 bases and 5 bases, in that order; junction bases with no gene match: 5. CDR1 is ENHRY and CDR2 is SYGVKD in the germline V gene.

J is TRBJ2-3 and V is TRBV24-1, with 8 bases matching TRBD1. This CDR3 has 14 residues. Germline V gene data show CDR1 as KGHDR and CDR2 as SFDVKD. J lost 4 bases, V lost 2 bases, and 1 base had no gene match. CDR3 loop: CATSDWTGPDTQYF. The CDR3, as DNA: TGTGCCACCAGTGATTGGACAGGGCCAGATACGCAGTATTTT.

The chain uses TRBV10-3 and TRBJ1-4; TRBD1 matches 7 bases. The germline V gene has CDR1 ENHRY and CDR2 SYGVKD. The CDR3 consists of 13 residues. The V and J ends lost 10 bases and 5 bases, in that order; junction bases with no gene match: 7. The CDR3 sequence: CASTGTANEKLFF. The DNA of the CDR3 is TGTGCCAGCACCGGGACAGCGAATGAAAAACTGTTTTTT.

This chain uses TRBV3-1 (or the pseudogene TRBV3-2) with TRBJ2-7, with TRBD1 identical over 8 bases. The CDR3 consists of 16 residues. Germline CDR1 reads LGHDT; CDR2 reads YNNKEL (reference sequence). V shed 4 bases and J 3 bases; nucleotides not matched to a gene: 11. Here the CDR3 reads CASSPGQGDRSYEQYV. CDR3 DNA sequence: TGTGCCAGCAGCCCCGGACAGGGCGACCGCAGCTACGAGCAGTACGTC.

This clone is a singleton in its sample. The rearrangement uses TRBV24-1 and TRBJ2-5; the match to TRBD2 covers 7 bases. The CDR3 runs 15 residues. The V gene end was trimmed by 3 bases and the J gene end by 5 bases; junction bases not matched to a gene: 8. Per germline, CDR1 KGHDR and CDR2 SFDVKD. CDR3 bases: TGTGCCACCAGTGATCCAGGGACTATTCGGGAGACCCAGTACTTC. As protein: CATSDPGTIRETQYF.

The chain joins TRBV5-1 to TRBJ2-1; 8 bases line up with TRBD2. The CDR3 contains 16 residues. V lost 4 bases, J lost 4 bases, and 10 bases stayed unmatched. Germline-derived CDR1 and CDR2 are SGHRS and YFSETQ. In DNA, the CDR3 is TGCGCCAGCAGCCCCGAATTAGCGGGGCCTTACAATGAGCAGTTCTTC. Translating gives CASSPELAGPYNEQFF.

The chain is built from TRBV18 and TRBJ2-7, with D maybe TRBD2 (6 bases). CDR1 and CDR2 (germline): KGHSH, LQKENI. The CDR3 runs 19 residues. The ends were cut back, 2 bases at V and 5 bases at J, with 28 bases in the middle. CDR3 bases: TGTGCCAGCTCACCAAATTGGGGGACCGGCGGTGCGGGAAGAAACGAGCAGTACTTC. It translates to CASSPNWGTGGAGRNEQYF. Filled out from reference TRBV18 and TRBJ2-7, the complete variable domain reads NAGVMQNPRHLVRRRGQEARLRCSPMKGHSHVYWYRQLPEEGLKFMVYLQKENIIDESGMPKERFSAEFPKEGPSILRIQQVVRGDSAAYFCASSPNWGTGGAGRNEQYFGPGTRLTVT.

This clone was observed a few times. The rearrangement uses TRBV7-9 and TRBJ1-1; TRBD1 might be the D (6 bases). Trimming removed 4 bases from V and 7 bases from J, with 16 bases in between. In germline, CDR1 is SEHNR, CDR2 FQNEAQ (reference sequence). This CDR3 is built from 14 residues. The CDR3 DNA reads TGTGCCAGCAGCTCCCGTACCGACAGGAGTGAAGCTTTCTTT. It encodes CASSSRTDRSEAFF.

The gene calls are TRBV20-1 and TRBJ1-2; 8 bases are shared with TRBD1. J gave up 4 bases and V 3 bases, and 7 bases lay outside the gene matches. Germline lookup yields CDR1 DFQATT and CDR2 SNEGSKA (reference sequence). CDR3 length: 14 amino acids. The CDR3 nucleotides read TGCAGTGCTAGTGACCAGGGGGCGTTCTATGGCTACACCTTC. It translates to CSASDQGAFYGYTF.